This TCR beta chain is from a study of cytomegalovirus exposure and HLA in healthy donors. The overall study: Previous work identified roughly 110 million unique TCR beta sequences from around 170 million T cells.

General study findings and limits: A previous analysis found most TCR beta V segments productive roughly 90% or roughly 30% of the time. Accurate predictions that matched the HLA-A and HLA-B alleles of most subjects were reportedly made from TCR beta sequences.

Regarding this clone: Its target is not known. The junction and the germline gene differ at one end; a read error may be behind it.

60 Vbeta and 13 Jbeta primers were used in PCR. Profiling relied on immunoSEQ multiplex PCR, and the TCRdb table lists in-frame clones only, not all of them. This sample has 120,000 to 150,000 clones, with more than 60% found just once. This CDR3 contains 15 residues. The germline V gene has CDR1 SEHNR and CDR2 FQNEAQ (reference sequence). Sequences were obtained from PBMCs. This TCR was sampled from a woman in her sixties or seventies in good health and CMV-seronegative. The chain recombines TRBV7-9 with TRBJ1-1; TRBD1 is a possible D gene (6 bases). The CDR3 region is CSSSSWTVGNTEAFF. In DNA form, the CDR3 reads TGTTCCAGCAGCTCCTGGACAGTAGGGAACACTGAAGCTTTCTTT.